This is a list of T cell receptor beta chains from one sample in a study of beta chain features in type 1 diabetes. Data came from immunoSEQ multiplex PCR; TCRdb stores just in-frame clones and leaves some out. In the table there are more than 300,000 clones, 9.5% to 10% of which are singletons. The sequenced material came from central memory CD4+ T cells from blood. Receptors were obtained from a man aged 30 to 45 with type 1 diabetes. Both conserved end residues are part of each CDR3. The D gene is left open where the match is weak. Clone size is given for some rows only: seen once, a few or many times, or a class if the clone is expanded.

v_gene	j_gene	d_gene	abundance	CDR3aa	CDR3nt
TRBV7-6	TRBJ2-5	-	-	CASSLARGSQETQYF	TGTGCCAGCAGCTTAGCTAGGGGGTCCCAAGAGACCCAGTACTTC
TRBV5-1	TRBJ2-7	-	many	CASRFRTDSYEQYF	TGCGCCAGCAGATTTCGGACAGACTCCTACGAGCAGTACTTC
TRBV7-2	TRBJ2-5	-	-	CASSWGQSETQYF	TGTGCCAGCAGCTGGGGACAATCAGAGACCCAGTACTTC
TRBV27	TRBJ1-2	TRBD1	-	CASSLWGQGDGYTF	TGTGCCAGCAGTTTATGGGGACAGGGGGATGGCTACACCTTC
TRBV28	TRBJ1-1	-	few	CASSSPQGNTEAFF	TGTGCCAGCAGTTCTCCACAGGGAAACACTGAAGCTTTCTTT
TRBV19	TRBJ1-1	TRBD1	few	CASSIGTGLTEAFF	TGTGCCAGTAGTATCGGGACAGGGTTGACTGAAGCTTTCTTT
TRBV7-8	TRBJ1-1	-	-	CASSPGPSNTEAFF	TGTGCCAGCAGTCCGGGACCTTCGAACACTGAAGCTTTCTTT
TRBV27	TRBJ2-7	-	few	CASAKGVSTGSTYEQYF	TGTGCCAGCGCTAAGGGGGTTTCGACAGGCTCGACCTACGAGCAGTACTTC
TRBV6-1	TRBJ2-3	TRBD2	few	CASSSGRDGDTQYF	TGTGCCAGCAGTAGCGGGAGGGACGGAGATACGCAGTATTTT
TRBV28	TRBJ2-7	-	-	CASTITRLDTYEQYF	TGTGCCAGCACCATTACCCGACTCGACACCTACGAGCAGTACTTC
TRBV18	TRBJ2-3	-	-	CASSPIELPSTDTQYF	TGTGCCAGCTCACCTATCGAACTTCCAAGCACAGATACGCAGTATTTT
TRBV2	TRBJ2-1	TRBD2	-	CASSSGTSGGGEQFF	TGTGCCAGCAGTTCAGGGACTAGCGGGGGAGGTGAGCAGTTCTTC
TRBV9	TRBJ2-5	-	-	CASGVVPEQETQYF	TGTGCCAGCGGCGTAGTACCGGAACAAGAGACCCAGTACTTC
TRBV28	TRBJ1-1	-	-	CASSLTTEAFF	TGTGCCAGCAGTTTAACCACTGAAGCTTTCTTT
TRBV4-3	TRBJ2-5	-	-	CASSLTDQETQYF	TGCGCCAGCAGCTTAACGGACCAAGAGACCCAGTACTTC
TRBV28	TRBJ1-2	-	many	CASSYYDGYTF	TGTGCCAGCAGTTACTATGATGGCTACACCTTC
TRBV2	TRBJ2-1	-	-	CASSGLGDNEQFF	TGTGCCAGCAGTGGCTTGGGCGACAATGAGCAGTTCTTC
TRBV18	TRBJ2-6	TRBD1	few	CASSPVGQGVAGANVLTF	TGTGCCAGCTCACCAGTGGGACAGGGAGTGGCCGGGGCCAACGTCCTGACTTTC
TRBV7-3	TRBJ2-1	TRBD2	-	CASSLIAGGDEQFF	TGTGCCAGCAGCTTAATAGCGGGGGGCGATGAGCAGTTCTTC
TRBV2	TRBJ2-3	-	-	CASSGVWLTDTQYF	TGTGCCAGCAGTGGGGTCTGGCTCACAGATACGCAGTATTTT